This TCR beta chain was captured in a study of blood T cell repertoires in COVID-19. The CDR3 runs 17 residues. Trimming removed 3 bases from V and 6 bases from J; junction bases left unmatched: 15. CDR1 LNHDA and CDR2 SQIVND come from the germline V gene (reference sequence). This table comes from immunoSEQ multiplex PCR, and its TCRdb copy is limited to in-frame clones, with some not included. The sample holds some 250,000 clones, 82% seen once. Source material: peripheral blood. The receptor's source is a young woman with acute or convalescent COVID-19. The chain joins TRBV19 to TRBJ2-3, with 7 bases that match TRBD2. As DNA, the CDR3 is TGTGCCAGTAGTATCTGGTCTAGCGGATTGGAATTTGATACGCAGTATTTT. Its translation is CASSIWSSGLEFDTQYF. Variable domain in full (rest from reference TRBV19 and TRBJ2-3): DGGITQSPKYLFRKEGQNVTLSCEQNLNHDAMYWYRQDPGQGLRLIYYSQIVNDFQKGDIAEGYSVSREKKESFPLTVTSAQKNPTAFYLCASSIWSSGLEFDTQYFGPGTRLTVL.